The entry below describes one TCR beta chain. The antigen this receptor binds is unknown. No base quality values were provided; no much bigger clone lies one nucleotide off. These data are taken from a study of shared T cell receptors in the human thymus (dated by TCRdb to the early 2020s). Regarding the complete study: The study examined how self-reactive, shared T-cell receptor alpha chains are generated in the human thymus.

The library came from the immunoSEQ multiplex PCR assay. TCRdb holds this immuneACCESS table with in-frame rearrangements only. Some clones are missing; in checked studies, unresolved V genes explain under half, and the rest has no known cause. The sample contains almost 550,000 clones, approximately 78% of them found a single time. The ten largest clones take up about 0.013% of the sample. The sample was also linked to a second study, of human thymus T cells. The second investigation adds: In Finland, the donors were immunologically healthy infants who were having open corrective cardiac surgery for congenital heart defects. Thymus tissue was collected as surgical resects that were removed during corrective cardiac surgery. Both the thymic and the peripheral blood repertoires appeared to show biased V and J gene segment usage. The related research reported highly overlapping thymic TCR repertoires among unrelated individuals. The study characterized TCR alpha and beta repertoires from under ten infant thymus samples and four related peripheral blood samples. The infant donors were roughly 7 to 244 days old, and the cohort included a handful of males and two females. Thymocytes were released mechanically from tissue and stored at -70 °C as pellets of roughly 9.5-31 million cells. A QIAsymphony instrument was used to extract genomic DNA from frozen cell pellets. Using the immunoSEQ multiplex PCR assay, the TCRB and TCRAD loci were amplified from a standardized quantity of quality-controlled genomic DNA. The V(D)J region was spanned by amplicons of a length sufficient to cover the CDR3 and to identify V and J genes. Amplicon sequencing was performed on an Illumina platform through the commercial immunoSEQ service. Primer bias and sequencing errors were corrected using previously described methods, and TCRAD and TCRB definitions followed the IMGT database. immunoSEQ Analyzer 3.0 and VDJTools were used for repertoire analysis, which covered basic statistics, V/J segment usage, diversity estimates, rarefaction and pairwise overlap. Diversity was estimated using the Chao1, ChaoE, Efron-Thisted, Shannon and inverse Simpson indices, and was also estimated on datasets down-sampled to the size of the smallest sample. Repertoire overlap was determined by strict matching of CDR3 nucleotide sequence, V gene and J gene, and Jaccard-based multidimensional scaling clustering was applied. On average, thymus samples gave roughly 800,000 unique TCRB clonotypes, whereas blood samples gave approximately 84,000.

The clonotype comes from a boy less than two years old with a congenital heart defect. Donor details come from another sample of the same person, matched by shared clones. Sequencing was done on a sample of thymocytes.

The CDR3 reads CASSWRQGHTEAFF. The nucleotide sequence is TGTGCCAGCAGCTGGAGACAGGGGCACACTGAAGCTTTCTTT. The chain joins TRBV7-2 to TRBJ1-1, with 8 bases aligning to TRBD1. The germline V and J ends show losses of 4 bases and 3 bases respectively, and no gene match explains 4 bases of the junction. From the germline V gene, CDR1 is SGHTA and CDR2 is FQGNSA. Including cysteine and phenylalanine, the CDR3 has 14 amino acids. Only the CDR3 region is kept as DNA, spanning 42 bases read in frame from base 1.